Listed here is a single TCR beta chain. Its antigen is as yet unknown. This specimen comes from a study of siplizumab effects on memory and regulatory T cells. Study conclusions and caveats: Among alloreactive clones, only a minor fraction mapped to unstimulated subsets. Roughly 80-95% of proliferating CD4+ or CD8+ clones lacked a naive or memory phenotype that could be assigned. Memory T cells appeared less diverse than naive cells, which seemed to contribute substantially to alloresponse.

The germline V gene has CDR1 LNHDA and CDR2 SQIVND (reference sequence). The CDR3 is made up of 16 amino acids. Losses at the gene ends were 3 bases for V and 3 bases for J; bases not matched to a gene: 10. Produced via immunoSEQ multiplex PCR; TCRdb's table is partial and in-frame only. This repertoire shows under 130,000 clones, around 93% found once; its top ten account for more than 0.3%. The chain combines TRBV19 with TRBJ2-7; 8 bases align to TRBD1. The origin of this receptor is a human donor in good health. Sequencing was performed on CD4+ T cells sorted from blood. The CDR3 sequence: CASSIYPGQANYEQYF. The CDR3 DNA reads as TGTGCCAGTAGTATTTATCCGGGACAGGCTAACTACGAGCAGTACTTC.